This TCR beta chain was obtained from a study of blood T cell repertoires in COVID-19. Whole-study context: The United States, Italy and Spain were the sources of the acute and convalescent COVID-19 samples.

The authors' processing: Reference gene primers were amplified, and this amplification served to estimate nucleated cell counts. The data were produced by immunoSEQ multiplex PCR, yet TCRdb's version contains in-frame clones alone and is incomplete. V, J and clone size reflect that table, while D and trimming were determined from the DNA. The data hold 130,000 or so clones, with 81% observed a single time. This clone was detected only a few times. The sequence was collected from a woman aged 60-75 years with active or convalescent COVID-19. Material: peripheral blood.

CDR3 sequence reads: CATSSRGSNEQYF. The CDR3 DNA reads TGTGCCACCAGTAGCCGCGGGAGTAACGAGCAGTACTTC. The chain joins TRBV15 to TRBJ2-7; 7 nucleotides line up with TRBD2. The CDR3 is made up of 13 amino acids. The germline gives CDR1 LNHNV, CDR2 YYDKDF (reference sequence). The trim removed 6 bases at V and 5 bases at J, leaving 7 bases unmatched.